The rows below give T cell receptor beta chains drawn from one sample of a study of vaccination and CD4 T cells after COVID-19. These TCRs' antigens remain unknown. MiXCR, applied by TCRdb to the PCR reads, yields one record per CDR3 protein. The sample shows 15,000 to 20,000 distinct CDR3 sequences, 23% of them seen only once. The sequenced sample was cultured CD4+ T cells from blood. Every receptor here comes from a human donor with COVID-19. Both conserved end residues are part of each CDR3. The order of the fields is J gene, clone size, V gene, D gene, CDR3 protein, CDR3 DNA. D genes are given only for firm matches. Clone size is not always given. Where it is, it says once, few, many or a class for expanded clones.

>TRBJ2-2|once|TRBV7-9|-
CASSLVGPGELFF
TGTGCCAGCAGCCTGGTGGGTCCCGGGGAGCTGTTTTTT
>TRBJ1-2|few|TRBV28|-
CASSFQKGGPIGYTF
TGTGCCAGCAGTTTCCAAAAGGGGGGTCCGATCGGCTACACCTTC
>TRBJ2-5|-|TRBV11-2|TRBD1
CASRRTGGGETQYF
TGTGCCAGCAGGCGGACAGGGGGCGGAGAGACCCAGTACTTC
>TRBJ1-1|few|TRBV5-6|-
CASSPNPGNTEAFF
TGTGCCAGCAGCCCTAACCCGGGAAACACTGAAGCTTTCTTT
>TRBJ2-1|once|TRBV19|TRBD2
CASSIASGGEQFF
TGTGCCAGTAGTATAGCTAGCGGGGGAGAGCAGTTCTTC
>TRBJ1-2|-|TRBV6-2/TRBV6-3|-
CASSYRRDYGYTF
TGTGCCAGCAGTTACAGGCGGGACTATGGCTACACCTTC
>TRBJ2-3|-|TRBV20-1|TRBD2
CSALPRGGFGTDTQYF
TGCAGTGCCCTGCCTCGGGGGGGCTTTGGCACAGATACGCAGTATTTT
>TRBJ2-1|-|TRBV6-1|TRBD1
CASSALTGGAGNEQFF
TGTGCCAGCAGTGCGTTAACAGGGGGCGCGGGTAATGAGCAGTTCTTC
>TRBJ1-1|few|TRBV10-3|TRBD1
CAISGQGGWNTEAFF
TGTGCCATCAGCGGACAGGGAGGTTGGAACACTGAAGCTTTCTTT
>TRBJ1-1|-|TRBV12-3/TRBV12-4|TRBD1
CASSLGQGGTEAFF
TGTGCCAGCAGCCTCGGACAGGGGGGGACTGAAGCTTTCTTT
>TRBJ1-4|-|TRBV20-1|-
CSASWDATNEKLFF
TGCAGTGCTAGCTGGGACGCAACTAATGAAAAACTGTTTTTT
>TRBJ1-3|-|TRBV30|-
CAWSVTRPGAIYF
TGTGCCTGGAGTGTGACAAGGCCCGGCGCCATATATTTT
>TRBJ2-6|few|TRBV7-2|-
CASSLFVGLHSGANVLTF
TGTGCCAGCAGCTTATTTGTAGGGTTGCACTCTGGGGCCAACGTCCTGACTTTC